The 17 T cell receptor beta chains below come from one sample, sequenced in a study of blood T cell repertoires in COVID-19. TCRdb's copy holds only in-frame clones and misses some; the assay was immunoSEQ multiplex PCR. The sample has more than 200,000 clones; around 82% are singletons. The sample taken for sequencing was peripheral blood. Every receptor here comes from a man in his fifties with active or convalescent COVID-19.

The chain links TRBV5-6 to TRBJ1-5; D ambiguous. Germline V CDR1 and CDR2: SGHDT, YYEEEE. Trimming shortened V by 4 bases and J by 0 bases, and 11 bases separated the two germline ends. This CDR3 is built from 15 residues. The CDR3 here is CASSPAANSNQPQHF. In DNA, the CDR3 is TGTGCCAGCAGCCCGGCGGCGAATAGCAATCAGCCCCAGCATTTT.

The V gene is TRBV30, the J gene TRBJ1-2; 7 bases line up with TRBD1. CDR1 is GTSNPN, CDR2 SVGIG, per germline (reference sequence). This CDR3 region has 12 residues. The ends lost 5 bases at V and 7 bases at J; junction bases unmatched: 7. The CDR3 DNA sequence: TGTGCCTGGGTGGGACAGATCTTTGGCTACACCTTC. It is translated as CAWVGQIFGYTF.

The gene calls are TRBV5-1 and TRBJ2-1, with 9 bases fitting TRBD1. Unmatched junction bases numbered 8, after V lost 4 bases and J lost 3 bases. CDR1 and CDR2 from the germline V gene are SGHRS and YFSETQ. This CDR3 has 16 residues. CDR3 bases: TGCGCCAGCAGCGGCGCCCCGGGACAGGGCTACAATGAGCAGTTCTTC. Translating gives CASSGAPGQGYNEQFF. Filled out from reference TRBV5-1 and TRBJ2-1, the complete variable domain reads KAGVTQTPRYLIKTRGQQVTLSCSPISGHRSVSWYQQTPGQGLQFLFEYFSETQRNKGNFPGRFSGRQFSNSRSEMNVSTLELGDSALYLCASSGAPGQGYNEQFFGPGTRLTVL.

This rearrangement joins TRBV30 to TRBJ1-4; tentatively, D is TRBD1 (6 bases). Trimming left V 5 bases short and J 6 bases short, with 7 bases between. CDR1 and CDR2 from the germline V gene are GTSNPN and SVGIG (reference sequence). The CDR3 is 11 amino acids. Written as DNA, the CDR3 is TGTGCCTGGGAGGGGGATGAAAAACTGTTTTTT. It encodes CAWEGDEKLFF.

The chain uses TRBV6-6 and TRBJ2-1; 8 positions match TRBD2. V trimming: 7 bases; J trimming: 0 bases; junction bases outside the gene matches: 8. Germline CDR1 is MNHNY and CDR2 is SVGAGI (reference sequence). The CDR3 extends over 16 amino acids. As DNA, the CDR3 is TGTGCCAGCATTTCGGGAGCGGGGGCCTCCTACAATGAGCAGTTCTTC. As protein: CASISGAGASYNEQFF.

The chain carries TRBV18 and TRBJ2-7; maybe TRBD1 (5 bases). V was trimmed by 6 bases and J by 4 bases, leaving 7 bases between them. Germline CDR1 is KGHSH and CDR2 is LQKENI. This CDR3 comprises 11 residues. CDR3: CASSTEYEQYF. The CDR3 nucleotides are TGTGCCAGCTCGACAGAATACGAGCAGTACTTC.

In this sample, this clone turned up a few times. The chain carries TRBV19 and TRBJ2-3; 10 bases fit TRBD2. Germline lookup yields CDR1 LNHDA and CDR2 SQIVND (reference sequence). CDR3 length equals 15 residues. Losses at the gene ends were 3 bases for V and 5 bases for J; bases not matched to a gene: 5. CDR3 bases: TGTGCCAGTAGTATGAGCGGGGGGGCGTTAGATACGCAGTATTTT. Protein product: CASSMSGGALDTQYF.

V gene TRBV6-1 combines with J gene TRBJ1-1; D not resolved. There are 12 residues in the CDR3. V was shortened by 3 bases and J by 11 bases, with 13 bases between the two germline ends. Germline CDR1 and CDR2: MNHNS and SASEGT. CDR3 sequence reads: CASSEAGFWAFF. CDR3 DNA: TGTGCCAGCAGTGAGGCGGGTTTTTGGGCTTTCTTT.

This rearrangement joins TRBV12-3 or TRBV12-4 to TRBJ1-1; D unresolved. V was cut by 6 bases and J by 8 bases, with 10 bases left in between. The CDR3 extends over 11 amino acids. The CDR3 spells CASSPRGEAFF. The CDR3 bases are TGTGCCAGCAGCCCGCGCGGGGAAGCTTTCTTT.

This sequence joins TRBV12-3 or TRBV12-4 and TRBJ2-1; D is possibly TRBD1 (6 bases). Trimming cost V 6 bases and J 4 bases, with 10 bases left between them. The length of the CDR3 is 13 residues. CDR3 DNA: TGTGCCAGCAGCCCCGGACAGTACAATGAGCAGTTCTTC. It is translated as CASSPGQYNEQFF.

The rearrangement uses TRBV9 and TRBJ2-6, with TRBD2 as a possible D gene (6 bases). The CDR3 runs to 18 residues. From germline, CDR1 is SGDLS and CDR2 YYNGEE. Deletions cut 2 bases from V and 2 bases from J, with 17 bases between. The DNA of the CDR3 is TGTGCCAGCAGCGTTCGAACCTCAGGAGGGCCTGGGGCCAACGTCCTGACTTTC. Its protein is CASSVRTSGGPGANVLTF.

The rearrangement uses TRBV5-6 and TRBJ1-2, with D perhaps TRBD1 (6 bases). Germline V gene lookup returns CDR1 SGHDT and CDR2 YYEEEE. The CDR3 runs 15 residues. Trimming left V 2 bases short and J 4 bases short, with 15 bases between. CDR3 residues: CASSFTDRLVYGYTF. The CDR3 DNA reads TGTGCCAGCAGCTTTACCGACAGGCTAGTCTATGGCTACACCTTC.

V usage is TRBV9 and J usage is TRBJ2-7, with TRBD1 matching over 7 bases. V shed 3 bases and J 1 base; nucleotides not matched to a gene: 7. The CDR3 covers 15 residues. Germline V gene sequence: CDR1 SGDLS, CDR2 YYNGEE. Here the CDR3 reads CASSERTGGSYEQYF. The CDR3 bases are TGTGCCAGCAGCGAGCGGACAGGAGGATCCTACGAGCAGTACTTC.

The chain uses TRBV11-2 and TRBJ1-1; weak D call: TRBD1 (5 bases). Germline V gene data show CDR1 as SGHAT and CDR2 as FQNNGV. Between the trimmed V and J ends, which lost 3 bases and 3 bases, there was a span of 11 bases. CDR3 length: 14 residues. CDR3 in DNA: TGTGCCAGCAGCTTTCTGGGGCGAGACACTGAAGCTTTCTTT. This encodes CASSFLGRDTEAFF.

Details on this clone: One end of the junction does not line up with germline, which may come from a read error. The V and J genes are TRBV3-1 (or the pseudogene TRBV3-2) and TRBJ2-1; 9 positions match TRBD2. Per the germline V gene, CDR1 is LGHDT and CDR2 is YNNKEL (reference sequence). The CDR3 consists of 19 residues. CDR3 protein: CPSSHAWGGGARSYNEQFF. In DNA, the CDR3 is TGTCCCAGCAGCCACGCTTGGGGCGGGGGGGCCAGGTCCTACAATGAGCAGTTCTTC.

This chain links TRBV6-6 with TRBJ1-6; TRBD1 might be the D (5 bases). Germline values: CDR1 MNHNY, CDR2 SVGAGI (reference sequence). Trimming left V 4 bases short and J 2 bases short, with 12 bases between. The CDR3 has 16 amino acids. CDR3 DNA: TGTGCCAGCAGTTCCCGGTCAGGGCCCTATAATTCACCCCTCCACTTT. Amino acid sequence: CASSSRSGPYNSPLHF.

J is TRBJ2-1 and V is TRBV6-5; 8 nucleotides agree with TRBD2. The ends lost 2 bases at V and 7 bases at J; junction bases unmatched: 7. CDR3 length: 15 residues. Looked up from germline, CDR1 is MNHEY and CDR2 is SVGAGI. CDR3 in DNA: TGTGCCAGCAGTTACACGGGGGGGTGGTCGAATGAGCAGTTCTTC. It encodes CASSYTGGWSNEQFF.